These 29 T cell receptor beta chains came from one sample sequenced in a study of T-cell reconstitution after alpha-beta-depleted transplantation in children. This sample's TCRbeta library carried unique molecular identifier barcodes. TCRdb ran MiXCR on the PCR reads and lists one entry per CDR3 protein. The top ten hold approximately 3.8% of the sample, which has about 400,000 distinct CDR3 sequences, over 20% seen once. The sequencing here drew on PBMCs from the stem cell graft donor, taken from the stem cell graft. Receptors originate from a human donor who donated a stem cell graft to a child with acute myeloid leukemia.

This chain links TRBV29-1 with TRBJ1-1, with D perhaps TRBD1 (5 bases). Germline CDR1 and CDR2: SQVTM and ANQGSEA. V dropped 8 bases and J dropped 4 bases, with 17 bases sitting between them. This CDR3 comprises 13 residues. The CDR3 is CSSRRGGSTEAFF. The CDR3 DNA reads TGCAGCTCACGCCGGGGGGGGAGCACTGAAGCTTTCTTT.

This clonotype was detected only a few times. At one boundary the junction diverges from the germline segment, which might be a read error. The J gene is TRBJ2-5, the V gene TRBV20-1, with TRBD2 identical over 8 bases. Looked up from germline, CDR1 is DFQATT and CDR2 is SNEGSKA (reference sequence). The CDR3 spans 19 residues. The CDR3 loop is CCARSYRTQRENRGETQYF. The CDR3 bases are TGCTGTGCTAGATCGTACCGAACCCAGCGGGAGAACCGAGGAGAGACCCAGTACTTC.

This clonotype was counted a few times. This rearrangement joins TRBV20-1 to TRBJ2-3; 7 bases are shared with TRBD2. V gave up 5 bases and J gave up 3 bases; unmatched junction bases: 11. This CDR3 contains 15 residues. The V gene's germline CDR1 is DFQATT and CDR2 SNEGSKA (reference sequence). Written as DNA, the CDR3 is TGCAGTGCTTATTATCCGGGACTACTAACAGATACGCAGTATTTT. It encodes CSAYYPGLLTDTQYF.

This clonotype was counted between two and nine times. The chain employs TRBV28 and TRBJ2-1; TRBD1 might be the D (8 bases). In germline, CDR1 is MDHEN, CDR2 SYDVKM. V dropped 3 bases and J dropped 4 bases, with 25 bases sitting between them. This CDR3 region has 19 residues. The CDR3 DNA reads TGTGCCAGCAGTTTCGGCAGGGGGCGGTGGGGACTAACATACAATGAGCAGTTCTTC. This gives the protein CASSFGRGRWGLTYNEQFF.

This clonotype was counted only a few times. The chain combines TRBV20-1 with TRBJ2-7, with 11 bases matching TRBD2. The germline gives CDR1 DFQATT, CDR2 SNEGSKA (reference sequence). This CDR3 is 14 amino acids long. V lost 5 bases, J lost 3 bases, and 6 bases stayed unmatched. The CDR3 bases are TGCAGTGCTCCACTAGCGGGAGTGGGCTACGAGCAGTACTTC. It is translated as CSAPLAGVGYEQYF.

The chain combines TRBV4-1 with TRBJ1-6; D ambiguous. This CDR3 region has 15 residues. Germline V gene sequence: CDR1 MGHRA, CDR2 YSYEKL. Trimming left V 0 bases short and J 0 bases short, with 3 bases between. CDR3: CASSQESSYNSPLHF. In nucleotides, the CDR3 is TGCGCCAGCAGCCAAGAGAGCTCCTATAATTCACCCCTCCACTTT.

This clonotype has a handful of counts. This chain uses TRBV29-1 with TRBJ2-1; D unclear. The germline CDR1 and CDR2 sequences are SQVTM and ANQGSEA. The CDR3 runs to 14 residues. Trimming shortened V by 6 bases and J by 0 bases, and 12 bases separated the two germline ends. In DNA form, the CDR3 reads TGCAGCGTCCGAGAGATCAGCTCCTACAATGAGCAGTTCTTC. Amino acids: CSVREISSYNEQFF.

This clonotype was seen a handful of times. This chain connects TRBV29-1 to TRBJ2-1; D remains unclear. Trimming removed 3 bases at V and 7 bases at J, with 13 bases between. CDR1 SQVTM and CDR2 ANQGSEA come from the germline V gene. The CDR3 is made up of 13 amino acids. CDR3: CSVELLALNEQFF. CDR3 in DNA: TGCAGCGTTGAGTTGTTAGCTTTAAATGAGCAGTTCTTC.

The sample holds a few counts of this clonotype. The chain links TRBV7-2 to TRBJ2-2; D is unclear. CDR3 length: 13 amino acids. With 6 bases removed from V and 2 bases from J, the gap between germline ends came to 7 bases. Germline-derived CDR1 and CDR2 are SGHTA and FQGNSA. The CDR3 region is CASRQINTGELFF. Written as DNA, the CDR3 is TGTGCCAGCAGACAGATAAACACCGGGGAGCTGTTTTTT.

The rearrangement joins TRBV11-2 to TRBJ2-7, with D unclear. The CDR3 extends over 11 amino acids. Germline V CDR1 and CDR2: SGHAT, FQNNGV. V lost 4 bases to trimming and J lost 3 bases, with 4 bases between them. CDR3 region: CASSWVYEQYF. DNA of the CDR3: TGTGCCAGCAGCTGGGTCTACGAGCAGTACTTC.

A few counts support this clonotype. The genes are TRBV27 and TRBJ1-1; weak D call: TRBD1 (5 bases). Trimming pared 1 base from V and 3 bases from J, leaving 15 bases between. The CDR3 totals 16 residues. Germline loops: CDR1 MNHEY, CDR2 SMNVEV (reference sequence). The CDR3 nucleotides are TGTGCCAGCAGTTTATTGGGTTCGCGGGGACACACTGAAGCTTTCTTT. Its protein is CASSLLGSRGHTEAFF.

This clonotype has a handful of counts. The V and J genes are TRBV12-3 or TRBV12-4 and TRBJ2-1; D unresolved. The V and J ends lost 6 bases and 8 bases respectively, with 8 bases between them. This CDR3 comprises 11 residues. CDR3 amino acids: CASRDLDEQFF. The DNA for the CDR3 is TGTGCCAGCAGGGACCTAGATGAGCAGTTCTTC.

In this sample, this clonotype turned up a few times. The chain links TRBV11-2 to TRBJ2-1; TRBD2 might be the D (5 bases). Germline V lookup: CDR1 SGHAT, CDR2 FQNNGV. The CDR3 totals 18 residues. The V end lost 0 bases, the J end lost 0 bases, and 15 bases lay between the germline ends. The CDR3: CASSLEGSSGSSYNEQFF. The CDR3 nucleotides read TGTGCCAGCAGCTTAGAGGGTTCGTCGGGGAGCTCCTACAATGAGCAGTTCTTC.

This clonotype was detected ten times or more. CDR3 in DNA: TGTGCCAGCAGTTACTCGACTAGCGGGAAGGTCAGCACAGATACGCAGTATTTT. This gives the protein CASSYSTSGKVSTDTQYF. This chain links TRBV6-5 with TRBJ2-3; 11 positions agree with TRBD2. The germline V gene has CDR1 MNHEY and CDR2 SVGAGI. CDR3 length: 18 residues. With V trimmed by 0 bases and J by 0 bases, 5 bases remained unmatched.

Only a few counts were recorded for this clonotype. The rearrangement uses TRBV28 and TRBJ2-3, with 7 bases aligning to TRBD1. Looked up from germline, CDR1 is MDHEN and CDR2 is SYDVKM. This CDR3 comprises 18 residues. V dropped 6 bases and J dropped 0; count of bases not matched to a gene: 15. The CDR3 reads CASSETGSWVASTDTQYF. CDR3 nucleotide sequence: TGTGCCAGCAGCGAGACAGGGTCATGGGTAGCTAGCACAGATACGCAGTATTTT. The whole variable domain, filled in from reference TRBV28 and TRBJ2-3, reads DVKVTQSSRYLVKRTGEKVFLECVQDMDHENMFWYRQDPGLGLRLIYFSYDVKMKEKGDIPEGYSVSREKKERFSLILESASTNQTSMYLCASSETGSWVASTDTQYFGPGTRLTVL.

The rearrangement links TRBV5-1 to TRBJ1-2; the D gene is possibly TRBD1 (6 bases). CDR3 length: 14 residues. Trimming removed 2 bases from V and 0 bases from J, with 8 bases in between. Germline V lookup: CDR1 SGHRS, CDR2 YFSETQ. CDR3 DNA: TGCGCCAGCAGCTTCTCAGGGGCTAACTATGGCTACACCTTC. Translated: CASSFSGANYGYTF. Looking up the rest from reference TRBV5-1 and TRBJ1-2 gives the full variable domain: KAGVTQTPRYLIKTRGQQVTLSCSPISGHRSVSWYQQTPGQGLQFLFEYFSETQRNKGNFPGRFSGRQFSNSRSEMNVSTLELGDSALYLCASSFSGANYGYTFGSGTRLTVV.

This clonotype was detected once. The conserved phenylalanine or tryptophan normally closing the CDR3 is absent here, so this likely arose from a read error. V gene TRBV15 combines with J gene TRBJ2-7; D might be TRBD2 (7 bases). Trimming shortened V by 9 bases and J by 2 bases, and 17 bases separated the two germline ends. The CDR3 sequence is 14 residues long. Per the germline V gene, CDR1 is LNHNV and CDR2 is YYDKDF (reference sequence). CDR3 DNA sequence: TGTGCCACAAGTGGGGGGGACAAGCCCTACGAGCAGTACCTC. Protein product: CATSGGDKPYEQYL.

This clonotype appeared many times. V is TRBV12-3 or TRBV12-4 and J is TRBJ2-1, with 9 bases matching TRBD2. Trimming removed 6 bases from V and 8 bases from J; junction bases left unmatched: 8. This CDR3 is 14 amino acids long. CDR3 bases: TGTGCCAGCAGGCCTAGCGGGGTTACGCATGAGCAGTTCTTC. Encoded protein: CASRPSGVTHEQFF.

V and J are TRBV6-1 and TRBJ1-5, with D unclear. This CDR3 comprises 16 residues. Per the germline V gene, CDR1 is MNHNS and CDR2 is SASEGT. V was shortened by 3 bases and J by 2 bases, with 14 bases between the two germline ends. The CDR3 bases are TGTGCCAGCAGTGAGACAACCGGATTGGGCAATCAGCCCCAGCATTTT. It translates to CASSETTGLGNQPQHF.

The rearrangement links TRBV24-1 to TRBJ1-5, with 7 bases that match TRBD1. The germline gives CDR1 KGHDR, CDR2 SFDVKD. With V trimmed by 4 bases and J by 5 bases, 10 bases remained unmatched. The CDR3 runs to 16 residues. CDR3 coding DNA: TGTGCCACCAGTGAGACGACAGGGATTGGTGATCAGCCCCAGCATTTT. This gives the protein CATSETTGIGDQPQHF.

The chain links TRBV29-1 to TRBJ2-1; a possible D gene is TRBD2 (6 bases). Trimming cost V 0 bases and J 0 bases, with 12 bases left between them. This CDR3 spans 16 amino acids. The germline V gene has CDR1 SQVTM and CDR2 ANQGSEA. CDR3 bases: TGCAGCGTTGAAGATCCGACTAGACGCTCCTACAATGAGCAGTTCTTC. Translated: CSVEDPTRRSYNEQFF.

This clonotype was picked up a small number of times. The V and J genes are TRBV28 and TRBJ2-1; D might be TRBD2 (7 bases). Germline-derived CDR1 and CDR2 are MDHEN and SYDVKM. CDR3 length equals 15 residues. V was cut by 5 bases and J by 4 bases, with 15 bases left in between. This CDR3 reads CASSLGGGDYNEQFF. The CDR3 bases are TGTGCCAGCAGTCTAGGGGGGGGGGATTACAATGAGCAGTTCTTC.

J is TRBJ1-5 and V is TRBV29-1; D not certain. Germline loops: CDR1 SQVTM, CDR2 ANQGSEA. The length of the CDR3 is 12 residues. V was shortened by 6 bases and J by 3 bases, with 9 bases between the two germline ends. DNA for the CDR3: TGCAGCGTGCCAGAAGACAATCAGCCCCAGCATTTT. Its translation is CSVPEDNQPQHF.

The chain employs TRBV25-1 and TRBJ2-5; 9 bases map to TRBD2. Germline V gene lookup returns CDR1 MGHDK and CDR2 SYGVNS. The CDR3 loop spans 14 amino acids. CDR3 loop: CATGREGGQETQYF. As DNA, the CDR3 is TGTGCTACGGGGCGGGAGGGAGGACAAGAGACCCAGTACTTC.

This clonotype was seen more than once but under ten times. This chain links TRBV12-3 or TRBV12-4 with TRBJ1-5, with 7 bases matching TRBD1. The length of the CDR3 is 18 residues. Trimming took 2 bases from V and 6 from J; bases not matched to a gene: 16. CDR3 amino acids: CASSLLGQSTKRGQPQHF. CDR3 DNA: TGTGCCAGCAGTTTACTGGGACAGTCTACCAAACGTGGTCAGCCCCAGCATTTT.

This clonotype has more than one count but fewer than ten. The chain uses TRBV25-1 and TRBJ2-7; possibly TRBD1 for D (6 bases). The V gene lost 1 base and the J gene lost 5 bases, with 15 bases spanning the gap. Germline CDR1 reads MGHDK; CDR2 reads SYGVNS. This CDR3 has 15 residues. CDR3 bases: TGTGCCAGCAGTGAATCTCGAGGACAGCCCCACGAGCAGTACTTC. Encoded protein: CASSESRGQPHEQYF.

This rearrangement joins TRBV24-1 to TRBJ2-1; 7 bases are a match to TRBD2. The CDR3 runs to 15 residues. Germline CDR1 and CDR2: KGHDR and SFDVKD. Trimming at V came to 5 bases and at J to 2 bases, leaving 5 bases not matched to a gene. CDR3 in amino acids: CATSGVGGPYNEQFF. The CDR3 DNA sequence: TGTGCCACCAGTGGGGTGGGAGGGCCCTACAATGAGCAGTTCTTC.

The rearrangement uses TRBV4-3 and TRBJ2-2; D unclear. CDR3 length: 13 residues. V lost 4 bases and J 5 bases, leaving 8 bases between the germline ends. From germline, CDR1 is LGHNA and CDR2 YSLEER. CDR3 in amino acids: CASSPLRTGELFF. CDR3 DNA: TGCGCCAGCAGCCCCCTCAGGACCGGGGAGCTGTTTTTT.

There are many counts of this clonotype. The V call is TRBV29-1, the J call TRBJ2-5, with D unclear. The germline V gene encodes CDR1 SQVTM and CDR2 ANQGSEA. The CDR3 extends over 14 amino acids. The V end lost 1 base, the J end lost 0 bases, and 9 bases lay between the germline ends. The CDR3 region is CSVEVPPYQETQYF. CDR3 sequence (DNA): TGCAGCGTTGAAGTGCCACCGTACCAAGAGACCCAGTACTTC.